This T cell receptor beta chain was sequenced in a study of T-cell reconstitution after alpha-beta-depleted transplantation in children. Whole-study findings and limits: The study reportedly traced alpha-beta T cells about two months after transplant to several hundred expanded graft clones. Fresh T-cell production supplied most of the T-cell counts and diversity seen one year after transplant. There were some patients whose high TCRbeta diversity at day 60 came from surviving recipient T cells and thymic progenitors.

Trimming at V came to 2 bases and at J to 9 bases, leaving 4 bases not matched to a gene. The CDR3 extends over 13 amino acids. Germline CDR1 reads MDHEN; CDR2 reads SYDVKM. Only a few counts were recorded for this clonotype. The antigen remains undetermined. For TCRbeta, the library was prepared with unique molecular identifiers. One entry per CDR3 protein results from TCRdb running MiXCR on the PCR reads. Here the sample spans about 300,000 distinct CDR3 sequences, about 7.3% being singletons. This TCR was sampled from a female patient between 2 and 15 years old who had a stem cell transplant for Fanconi anemia, so the T cells may come from the graft donor. The gene calls are TRBV28 and TRBJ2-5; 9 nucleotides match TRBD1. Sample: peripheral blood, taken 360 days after TCRalphabeta/CD19-depleted stem cell transplant. The DNA of the CDR3 is TGTGCCAGCAGTTTAACAGGGGGCTCAGCCCAGTACTTC. This gives the protein CASSLTGGSAQYF.